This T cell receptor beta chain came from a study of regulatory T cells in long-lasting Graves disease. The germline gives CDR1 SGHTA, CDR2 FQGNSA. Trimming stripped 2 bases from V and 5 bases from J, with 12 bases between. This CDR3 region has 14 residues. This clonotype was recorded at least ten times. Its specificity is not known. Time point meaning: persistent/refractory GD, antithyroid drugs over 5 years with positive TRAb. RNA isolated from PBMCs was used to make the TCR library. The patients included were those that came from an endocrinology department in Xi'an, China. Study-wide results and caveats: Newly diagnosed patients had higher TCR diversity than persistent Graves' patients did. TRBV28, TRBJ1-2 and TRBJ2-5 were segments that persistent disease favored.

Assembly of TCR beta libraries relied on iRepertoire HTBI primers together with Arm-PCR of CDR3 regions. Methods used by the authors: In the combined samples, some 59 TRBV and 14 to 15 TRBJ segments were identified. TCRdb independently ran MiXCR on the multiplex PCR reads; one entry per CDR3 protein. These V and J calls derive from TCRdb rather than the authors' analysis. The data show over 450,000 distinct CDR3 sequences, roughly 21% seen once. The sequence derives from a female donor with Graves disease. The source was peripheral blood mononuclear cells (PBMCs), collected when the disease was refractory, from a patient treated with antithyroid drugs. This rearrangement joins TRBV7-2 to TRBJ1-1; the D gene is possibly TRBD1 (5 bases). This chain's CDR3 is CASSLQGLGTEAFF. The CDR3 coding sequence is TGTGCCAGCAGCTTACAGGGCTTGGGGACTGAAGCTTTCTTT.